The sequence of this TCR beta chain was determined in a study of shared clonotypes between healthy human individuals. The method was immunoSEQ multiplex PCR; TCRdb's version includes in-frame clones alone and lacks a portion of them. The sample has under 2,500,000 clones, nearly 97% seen once. The CDR3 sequence is 16 residues long. Germline trimming cut 5 bases from V and 5 bases from J; bases unmatched to any gene: 11. Germline assignment: CDR1 SGHTA and CDR2 FQGTGA. The rearrangement uses TRBV7-3 and TRBJ2-5; the match to TRBD1 covers 10 bases. Sample: naive CD4+ T cells sorted from blood. Stated subset: CD45RA+ positively selected. This clonotype was sampled from a man younger than 35 in good health. The CDR3 sequence is CASSARDRGRWETQYF. CDR3 DNA: TGTGCCAGCAGCGCAAGAGACAGGGGGCGATGGGAGACCCAGTACTTC.